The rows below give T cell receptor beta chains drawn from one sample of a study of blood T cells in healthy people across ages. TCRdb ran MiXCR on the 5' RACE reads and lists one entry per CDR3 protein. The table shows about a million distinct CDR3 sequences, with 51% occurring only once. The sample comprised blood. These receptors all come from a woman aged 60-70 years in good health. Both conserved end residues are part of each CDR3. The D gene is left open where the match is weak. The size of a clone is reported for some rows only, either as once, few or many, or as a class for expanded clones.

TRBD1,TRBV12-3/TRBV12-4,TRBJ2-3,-,TGTGCCAGCAGGTCCGGGACAGGGCGCACAGATACGCAGTATTTT,CASRSGTGRTDTQYF
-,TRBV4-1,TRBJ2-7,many,TGCGCCAGCAGCCAGGGGAGCTCCTACGAGCAGTACTTC,CASSQGSSYEQYF
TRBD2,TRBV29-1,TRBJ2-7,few,TGCAGCGCGGGGACTAGCGGGGACTCCTACGAGCAGTACTTC,CSAGTSGDSYEQYF
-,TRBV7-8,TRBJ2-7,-,TGTGCCAGCAGCTCTCCCAGGGCCTCCTACGAGCAGTACTTC,CASSSPRASYEQYF
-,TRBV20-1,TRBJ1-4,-,TGCAGTGTAGCTATCAATGAAAAACTGTTTTTT,CSVAINEKLFF
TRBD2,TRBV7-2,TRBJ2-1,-,TGTGCCAGCAGCTCCAGGACTAGCGGGACGTCGAATGAGCAGTTCTTC,CASSSRTSGTSNEQFF
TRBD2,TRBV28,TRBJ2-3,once,TGTGCCAGCAGTTTAGCTAGCGGGAGGGCCGGCACAGATACGCAGTATTTT,CASSLASGRAGTDTQYF
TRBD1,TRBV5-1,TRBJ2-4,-,TGCGCCAGCAGCTTCTGGGACAGGGGGGGAAACATTCAGTACTTC,CASSFWDRGGNIQYF
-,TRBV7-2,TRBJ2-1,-,TGTGCCAGCAGCTTAGAGGGAGCCCGCTCCTACAATGAGCAGTTCTTC,CASSLEGARSYNEQFF
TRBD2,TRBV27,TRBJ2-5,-,TGTGCCAGCAGTCCCCTTAGCGGGAGGGGAGAGACCCAGTACTTC,CASSPLSGRGETQYF
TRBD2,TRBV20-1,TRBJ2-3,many,TGCAGTGCTAGGGGGTTAGCGGGAGGGCCTCCAGATACGCAGTATTTT,CSARGLAGGPPDTQYF
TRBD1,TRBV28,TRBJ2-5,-,TGTGCCAGCGCTCCGCGTGCTTTCCGGGACAGGGGAAGAAAAGAGACCCAGTACTTC,CASAPRAFRDRGRKETQYF
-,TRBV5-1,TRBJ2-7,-,TGCGCCAGCAGCTTGGCCGGCGCCGGGAGCTCCTACGAGCAGTACTTC,CASSLAGAGSSYEQYF
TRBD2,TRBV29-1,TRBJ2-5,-,TGCAGCGTTGCGACACTAGCGGGAGCAGGGGAGCAGTACTTC,CSVATLAGAGEQYF
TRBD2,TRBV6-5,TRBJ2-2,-,TGTGCCAGCAGTTACACTAGCGGGAGCCTCCCCACCGGGGAGCTGTTTTTT,CASSYTSGSLPTGELFF
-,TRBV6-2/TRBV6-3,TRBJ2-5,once,TGTGCCAGCAGTTCACGACTGTTCCAAGAGACCCAGTACTTC,CASSSRLFQETQYF
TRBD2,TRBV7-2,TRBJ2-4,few,TGTGCCAGCAGCTTACAGGGGACTAGCGGGAGGGCCAGGAACATTCAGTACTTC,CASSLQGTSGRARNIQYF
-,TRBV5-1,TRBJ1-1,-,TGCGCCAGCAGCTTGGTACAGGACATGAACACTGAAGCTTTCTTT,CASSLVQDMNTEAFF
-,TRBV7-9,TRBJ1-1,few,TGTGCCAGCAGCTTAGTCGGTGAAAAAGGCACTGAAGCTTTCTTT,CASSLVGEKGTEAFF
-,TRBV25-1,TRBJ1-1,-,TGTGCCAGCAGTGCACCAGGGTACTTGGACACTGAAGCTTTCTTT,CASSAPGYLDTEAFF
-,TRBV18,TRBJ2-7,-,TGTGCCAGCTCACCGTTACCTAACTCCTACGAGCAGTACTTC,CASSPLPNSYEQYF
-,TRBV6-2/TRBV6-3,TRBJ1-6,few,TGTGCCAGCAGTTCAACAGGGTGGAATTCACCCCTCCACTTT,CASSSTGWNSPLHF
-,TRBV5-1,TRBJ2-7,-,TGCGCCAGCAGCTTGGGGGCCGGGACGGAGAACTACGAGCAGTACTTC,CASSLGAGTENYEQYF
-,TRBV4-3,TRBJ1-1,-,TGCGCCAGCAGCCTAGGGCGGGCTAGCACTGAAGCTTTCTTT,CASSLGRASTEAFF
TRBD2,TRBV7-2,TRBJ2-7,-,TGTGCCAGCAGCTTACCATTAGGCAAAACTGGGACTAGCGGCTACGAGCAGTACTTC,CASSLPLGKTGTSGYEQYF
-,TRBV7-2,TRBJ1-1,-,TGTGCCAGCAGCCCTCAGCTGAACACTGAAGCTTTCTTT,CASSPQLNTEAFF
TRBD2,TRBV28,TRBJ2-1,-,TGTGCCAGCACTTTCGGGAGGGCCGGAGAGCAGTTCTTC,CASTFGRAGEQFF
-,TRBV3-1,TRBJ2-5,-,TGTGCCTCCGATGGGGGAGGGACCCAGTACTTC,CASDGGGTQYF
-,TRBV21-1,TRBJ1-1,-,TGTGCCCGCTTGAGGCTGAACACTGAAGCTTTCTTT,CARLRLNTEAFF
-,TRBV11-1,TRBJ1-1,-,TGTGCCAGCAGCCTAAATAGCTTTTACACTCGAGCTTTCTTT,CASSLNSFYTRAFF
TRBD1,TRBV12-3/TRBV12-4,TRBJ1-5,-,TGTGCCAGCAGTATGACAGGGTTCCAGCCCCAGCATTTT,CASSMTGFQPQHF